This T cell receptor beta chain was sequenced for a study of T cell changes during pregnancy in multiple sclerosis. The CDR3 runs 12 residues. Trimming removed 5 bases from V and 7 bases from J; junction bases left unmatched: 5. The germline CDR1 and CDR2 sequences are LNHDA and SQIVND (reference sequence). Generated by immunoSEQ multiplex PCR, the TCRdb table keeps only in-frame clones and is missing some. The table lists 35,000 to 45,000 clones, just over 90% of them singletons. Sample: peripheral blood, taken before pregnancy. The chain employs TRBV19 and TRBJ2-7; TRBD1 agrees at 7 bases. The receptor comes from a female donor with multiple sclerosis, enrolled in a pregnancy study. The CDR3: CASSHRGGEQYF. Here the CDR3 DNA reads TGTGCCAGTAGTCACAGGGGTGGGGAGCAGTACTTC.